These 9 T cell receptor beta chains share one sample of origin, sequenced in a study of blood T cells in healthy people across ages. A J-beta primer mix and a sample-barcoded 5' primer were used in a second PCR of roughly 7 to 12 cycles. MiXCR, run by TCRdb on the 5' RACE reads, gives a single entry per CDR3 protein. The sample holds roughly 730,000 distinct CDR3 sequences, about 56% seen once. The sample comprised blood. The receptors derive from a man in his forties or fifties in good health.

J is TRBJ2-1 and V is TRBV27; D is perhaps TRBD1 (6 bases). Germline loops: CDR1 MNHEY, CDR2 SMNVEV (reference sequence). Between the trimmed V and J ends, which lost 5 bases and 8 bases, there was a span of 10 bases. This CDR3 is built from 12 residues. Here the CDR3 DNA reads TGTGCCAGCAGTGAACAGGGACATGAGCAGTTCTTC. Translation: CASSEQGHEQFF.

The chain carries TRBV6-1 and TRBJ2-7; D gene ambiguous. Trimming removed 6 bases at V and 7 bases at J, with 16 bases between. CDR1 is MNHNS, CDR2 SASEGT, per germline. This CDR3 is 13 amino acids long. CDR3 loop: CASSLSGSWEQYF. CDR3 nucleotide sequence: TGTGCCAGCAGCCTAAGTGGTTCATGGGAGCAGTACTTC.

The chain recombines TRBV2 with TRBJ2-5; TRBD1 might be the D (6 bases). Trimming left V 9 bases short and J 2 bases short, with 10 bases between. This CDR3 has 12 amino acids. Germline lookup yields CDR1 SNHLY and CDR2 FYNNEI. CDR3 protein: CARRTVQETQYF. In nucleotides, the CDR3 is TGTGCCAGAAGGACAGTACAAGAGACCCAGTACTTC. The entire variable domain, with the rest obtained from reference TRBV2 and TRBJ2-5, is as follows: EPEVTQTPSHQVTQMGQEVILRCVPISNHLYFYWYRQILGQKVEFLVSFYNNEISEKSEIFDDQFSVERPDGSNFTLKIRSTKLEDSAMYFCARRTVQETQYFGPGTRLLVL.

In the case of this clonotype: A much bigger clone sits one base away, suggesting this may be a read error. The V call is TRBV7-2, the J call TRBJ2-5; D is perhaps TRBD1 (6 bases). The assigned J gene may be wrong: the sequence end matches TRBJ2-1 better. The germline V gene encodes CDR1 SGHTA and CDR2 FQGNSA. The CDR3 runs to 16 residues. The CDR3 nucleotides are TGTGCCAGCAGCTTAGCCTCCGGGACATCTCAAGAGACCCAGTTCTTC. Its translation: CASSLASGTSQETQFF.

In this sample, this clonotype turned up a few times. The chain employs TRBV29-1 and TRBJ2-3; D not certain. The CDR3 spans 14 residues. Germline V gene sequence: CDR1 SQVTM, CDR2 ANQGSEA. V was trimmed by 2 bases and J by 1 base, leaving 10 bases between them. The CDR3 region is CSVESRGGTDTQYF. As DNA, the CDR3 is TGCAGCGTTGAATCTAGAGGAGGCACAGATACGCAGTATTTT.

The rearrangement joins TRBV11-3 to TRBJ2-1; D not certain. The DNA end is a closer match to TRBJ2-7, so the J assignment may be wrong. Germline V lookup: CDR1 SGHNT, CDR2 YENEEA. The CDR3 runs to 14 residues. This CDR3 is CASSLATRSNEQYF. CDR3 bases: TGTGCCAGCAGCTTAGCTACGCGAAGTAATGAGCAGTACTTC.

The genes are TRBV5-6 and TRBJ2-3; D perhaps matches TRBD1 (5 bases). V dropped 4 bases and J dropped 2 bases, with 11 bases sitting between them. The CDR3 runs to 14 residues. Per germline, CDR1 SGHDT and CDR2 YYEEEE. The CDR3 sequence is CASSKTTATDTQYF. CDR3 DNA sequence: TGTGCCAGCAGCAAAACGACAGCCACAGATACGCAGTATTTT.

V is TRBV27 and J is TRBJ2-1, with TRBD2 matching 14 bases. With 5 bases clipped from V and 7 bases from J, the junction kept 10 bases outside the gene matches. CDR1 is MNHEY and CDR2 is SMNVEV in the germline V gene (reference sequence). CDR3 length: 17 amino acids. CDR3 residues: CASSPTQGLAGVNEQFF. The CDR3 nucleotides are TGTGCCAGCAGTCCGACCCAGGGACTAGCGGGAGTAAATGAGCAGTTCTTC.

This chain's CDR3 is CASSSSDSNQPQHF. CDR3 DNA sequence: TGTGCCAGCAGTTCTTCAGATAGCAATCAGCCCCAGCATTTT. This rearrangement joins TRBV6-6 to TRBJ1-5; D is unclear. V lost 4 bases, J lost 0 bases, and 7 bases lay in between. CDR3 length equals 14 residues. Germline V lookup: CDR1 MNHNY, CDR2 SVGAGI (reference sequence).